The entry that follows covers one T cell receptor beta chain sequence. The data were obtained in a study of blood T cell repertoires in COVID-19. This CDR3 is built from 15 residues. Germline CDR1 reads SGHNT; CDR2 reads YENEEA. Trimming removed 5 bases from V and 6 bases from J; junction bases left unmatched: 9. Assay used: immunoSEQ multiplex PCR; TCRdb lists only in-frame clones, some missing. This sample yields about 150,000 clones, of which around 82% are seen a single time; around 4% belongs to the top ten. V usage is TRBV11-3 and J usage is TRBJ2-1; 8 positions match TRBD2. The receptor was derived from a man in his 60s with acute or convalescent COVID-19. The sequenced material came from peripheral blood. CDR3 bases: TGTGCCAGCAGCCGGGGACTAGGGGGGATCAATGAGCAGTTCTTC. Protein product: CASSRGLGGINEQFF.